Presented here are 19 T cell receptor beta chains from one specimen sequenced in a study of OX40 agonist ivuxolimab in advanced cancers. The assay was immunoSEQ multiplex PCR, and TCRdb's table has in-frame clones only and misses some. Among roughly 80,000 clones, approximately 91% were seen once, and the ten largest hold over 0.35%. The material was CD4+ or CD8+ T cells sorted from blood, obtained in a trial of the OX40 agonist ivuxolimab. The receptors originated from an adult with an advanced solid tumor such as melanoma, head and neck, liver or kidney cancer.

This chain joins TRBV11-2 and TRBJ2-5; 11 nucleotides align to TRBD2. The CDR3 totals 16 residues. The germline gives CDR1 SGHAT, CDR2 FQNNGV. Unmatched junction bases numbered 6, after V lost 1 base and J lost 5 bases. For the CDR3, the DNA is TGTGCCAGCAGCTTAGCGCTAGCGGGAGGCGAGGAGACCCAGTACTTC. Amino acid sequence: CASSLALAGGEETQYF.

This chain connects TRBV7-8 to TRBJ1-2, with D maybe TRBD1 (5 bases). The CDR3 length is 17 residues. From germline, CDR1 is SGHVS and CDR2 FQNEAQ. With 1 base removed from V and 4 bases from J, the gap between germline ends came to 19 bases. The CDR3 bases are TGTGCCAGCAGCTTAGGTGCCTTATCCGGCGGGGGCTATGGCTACACCTTC. Its translation: CASSLGALSGGGYGYTF.

The chain combines TRBV7-8 with TRBJ2-1; no clear D. V dropped 5 bases and J dropped 12 bases, with 17 bases sitting between them. Germline V lookup: CDR1 SGHVS, CDR2 FQNEAQ. CDR3 size: 13 residues. This chain's CDR3 is CASSANVGKVQFF. The CDR3 DNA sequence: TGTGCCAGCAGCGCCAACGTTGGCAAGGTGCAGTTCTTC.

As for this clone: Mismatch with germline at one junction end may stem from a read error. The chain uses TRBV5-8 and TRBJ1-1; D is unresolved. Germline values: CDR1 SGHTS, CDR2 YDEGEE. The length of the CDR3 is 12 residues. CDR3 in amino acids: CASSLDSADLSF. The CDR3 region has the DNA TGTGCCAGCAGCTTGGATTCCGCGGACCTCTCTTTT. The whole variable domain, remainder taken from reference TRBV5-8 and TRBJ1-1, is EAGVTQSPTHLIKTRGQQATLRCSPISGHTSVYWYQQALGLGLQFLLWYDEGEERNRGNFPPRFSGRQFPNYSSELNVNALELEDSALYLCASSLDSADLSFGQGTRLTVV.

The chain has TRBV6-6 and TRBJ2-7; the D gene is possibly TRBD1 (6 bases). Germline CDR1 is MNHNY and CDR2 is SVGAGI (reference sequence). The CDR3 runs 12 residues. V was clipped by 10 bases and J by 4 bases, with 14 bases between them. In nucleotides, the CDR3 is TGTGCCACGAAGGGGGAAGGGTACGAGCAGTACTTC. This gives the protein CATKGEGYEQYF.

The V gene is TRBV9, the J gene TRBJ1-1; D gene uncertain. Looked up from germline, CDR1 is SGDLS and CDR2 is YYNGEE. The length of the CDR3 is 14 residues. V lost 0 bases, J lost 4 bases, and 10 bases lay in between. The CDR3 DNA follows: TGTGCCAGCAGCGTAGCACAGACTTCCACTGAAGCTTTCTTT. Encoded protein: CASSVAQTSTEAFF. The variable domain in full, completed from reference TRBV9 and TRBJ1-1, reads DSGVTQTPKHLITATGQRVTLRCSPRSGDLSVYWYQQSLDQGLQFLIQYYNGEERAKGNILERFSAQQFPDLHSELNLSSLELGDSALYFCASSVAQTSTEAFFGQGTRLTVV.

The chain carries TRBV6-6 and TRBJ1-2; D unresolved. V was clipped by 0 bases and J by 4 bases, with 9 bases between them. CDR1 is MNHNY, CDR2 SVGAGI, per germline (reference sequence). The CDR3 length is 14 residues. CDR3 sequence (DNA): TGTGCCAGCAGTTACTCGAAGGGCGCCTATGGCTACACCTTC. It specifies CASSYSKGAYGYTF.

The CDR3 here is CATSRKTGESSTGELFF. The CDR3, as DNA: TGTGCCACCAGCAGAAAGACAGGGGAGTCGAGCACCGGGGAGCTGTTTTTT. The chain carries TRBV15 and TRBJ2-2; 8 positions match TRBD1. With 2 bases clipped from V and 4 bases from J, the junction kept 9 bases outside the gene matches. CDR3 length equals 17 residues. CDR1 and CDR2 from the germline V gene are LNHNV and YYDKDF (reference sequence).

The chain links TRBV21-1 to TRBJ2-5. TRBV21-1 is a pseudogene segment. The CDR3 contains 12 residues. CDR3: CASSKKGETQYF. In DNA form, the CDR3 reads TGTGCCAGCAGCAAAAAGGGAGAGACCCAGTACTTC.

This clone was counted between two and nine times. The chain carries TRBV27 and TRBJ1-5; D is unclear. Germline V lookup: CDR1 MNHEY, CDR2 SMNVEV (reference sequence). The CDR3 contains 13 residues. V was trimmed by 5 bases and J by 1 base, leaving 6 bases between them. Here the CDR3 DNA reads TGTGCCAGCAGTACCCGGAGCAATCAGCCCCAGCATTTT. Its protein product is CASSTRSNQPQHF.

The chain is built from TRBV30 and TRBJ1-6; no firm D call. The CDR3 has 18 amino acids. V lost 1 base to trimming and J lost 0 bases, with 16 bases between them. Germline V lookup: CDR1 GTSNPN, CDR2 SVGIG (reference sequence). In nucleotides, the CDR3 is TGTGCCTGGAGTGCTCCGGGATCCCGGGGCTCCTATAATTCACCCCTCCACTTT. Translation gives CAWSAPGSRGSYNSPLHF.

The chain couples TRBV7-9 to TRBJ1-5, with 8 bases matching TRBD1. V trimming: 1 base; J trimming: 5 bases; junction bases outside the gene matches: 4. In germline, CDR1 is SEHNR, CDR2 FQNEAQ (reference sequence). The CDR3 length is 15 residues. The CDR3 is CASSLGRGLDQPQHF. CDR3 bases: TGTGCCAGCAGCTTAGGCAGGGGGCTTGATCAGCCCCAGCATTTT.

This chain connects TRBV4-1 to TRBJ2-7; D ambiguous. The CDR3 consists of 13 residues. Germline V gene sequence: CDR1 MGHRA, CDR2 YSYEKL. V was cut by 4 bases and J by 2 bases, with 9 bases left in between. CDR3 residues: CASSLTQTYEQYF. CDR3 bases: TGCGCCAGCAGCCTTACTCAAACCTACGAGCAGTACTTC.

The chain couples TRBV6-6 to TRBJ2-7; no clear D. Deletions cut 6 bases from V and 0 bases from J, with 9 bases between. The CDR3 consists of 13 residues. From germline, CDR1 is MNHNY and CDR2 SVGAGI (reference sequence). The CDR3 DNA sequence: TGTGCCAGCAGCCAGGCTATCTCCTACGAGCAGTACTTC. It codes for CASSQAISYEQYF.

V gene TRBV6-1 combines with J gene TRBJ1-1, with D possibly TRBD1 on 5 matching bases. Per the germline V gene, CDR1 is MNHNS and CDR2 is SASEGT. This CDR3 has 14 amino acids. Trimming stripped 7 bases from V and 0 bases from J, with 12 bases between. The chain's CDR3 is CASIPGLLNTEAFF. The CDR3 DNA reads as TGTGCCAGCATACCAGGGTTATTGAACACTGAAGCTTTCTTT.

This clone appeared a single time. The chain joins TRBV27 to TRBJ2-1; D gene ambiguous. Trimming pared 2 bases from V and 1 base from J, leaving 9 bases between. There are 15 residues in the CDR3. CDR1 is MNHEY and CDR2 is SMNVEV in the germline V gene (reference sequence). The CDR3 DNA is TGTGCCAGCAGTTTAATGAGCCGGTCCTACAATGAGCAGTTCTTC. Its translation is CASSLMSRSYNEQFF.

J is TRBJ2-7 and V is TRBV6-5; D might be TRBD1 (5 bases). CDR1 and CDR2 (germline): MNHEY, SVGAGI. V dropped 7 bases and J dropped 7 bases, with 11 bases sitting between them. The CDR3 has 11 residues. CDR3 DNA sequence: TGTGCCAGCACCAAGGGGTGGGAGCAGTACTTC. Its protein is CASTKGWEQYF.

In this sample, this clone turned up once. J is TRBJ2-6 and V is TRBV30, with D unclear. Trimming pared 5 bases from V and 4 bases from J, leaving 9 bases between. There are 13 residues in the CDR3. Germline loops: CDR1 GTSNPN, CDR2 SVGIG (reference sequence). CDR3: CAWAAGGANVLTF. DNA for the CDR3: TGTGCCTGGGCTGCCGGGGGGGCCAACGTCCTGACTTTC.

The chain combines TRBV10-1 with TRBJ2-7; the match to TRBD2 covers 10 bases. The CDR3 is 15 residues long. The V gene's germline CDR1 is WNHNN and CDR2 SYGVQD (reference sequence). Trimming removed 6 bases from V and 7 bases from J; junction bases left unmatched: 12. In nucleotides, the CDR3 is TGCGCCAGCAGCCCTCGGCTAGCGGGAGTGGGAGAGCAGTACTTC. It codes for CASSPRLAGVGEQYF.